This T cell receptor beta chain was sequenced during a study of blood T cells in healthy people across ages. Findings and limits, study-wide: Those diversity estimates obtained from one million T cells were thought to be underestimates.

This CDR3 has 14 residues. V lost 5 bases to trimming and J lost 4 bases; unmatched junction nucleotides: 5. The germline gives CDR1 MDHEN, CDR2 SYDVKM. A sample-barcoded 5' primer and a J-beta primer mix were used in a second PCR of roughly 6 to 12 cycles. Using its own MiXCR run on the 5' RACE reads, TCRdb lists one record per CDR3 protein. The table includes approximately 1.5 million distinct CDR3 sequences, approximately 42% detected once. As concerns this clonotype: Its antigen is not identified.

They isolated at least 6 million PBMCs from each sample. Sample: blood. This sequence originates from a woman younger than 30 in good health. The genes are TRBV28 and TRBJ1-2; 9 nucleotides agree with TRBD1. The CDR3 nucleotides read TGTGCCAGCAGTCCTCGGGACAGGGCCTATGGCTACACCTTC. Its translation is CASSPRDRAYGYTF.